Included here is one T cell receptor beta chain sequence, with context. Its target is not known. The sample belongs to a study of shared clonotypes between healthy human individuals. V lost 3 bases, J lost 2 bases, and 17 bases lay in between. This CDR3 has 15 residues. The germline CDR1 and CDR2 sequences are SQVTM and ANQGSEA. Each cell subset's genomic DNA was divided evenly among several immunoSEQ plates. Generated by immunoSEQ multiplex PCR, the TCRdb table keeps only in-frame clones and is missing some. The repertoire holds roughly 770,000 clones, with just over 95% as singletons. CD45RO-negative, CCR7-positively selected cells formed the naive CD8 fraction, excluding terminally differentiated effector memory CD45RA+ cells. Findings and caveats of the study: Sharing of clonotypes among donors was expected to vary with sequencing depth. Exclusively blood specimens were collected; tissue repertoires likely differ. The sharing of about 5% of naive CD4 clonotypes was seen across several donors.

Sequencing was performed on naive CD8+ T cells sorted from blood. The clonotype originates from a man aged 25-45 years in good health. The V call is TRBV29-1, the J call TRBJ2-7; D is perhaps TRBD1 (6 bases). CDR3 bases: TGCAGCGTTGACAACCGGGACACAGGAACCTACGAGCAGTACTTC. Translating it yields CSVDNRDTGTYEQYF.